Listed below are T cell receptor beta chains from one sample, sequenced in a study of cytomegalovirus exposure and HLA in healthy donors. Generated by immunoSEQ multiplex PCR, the TCRdb table keeps only in-frame clones and is missing some. The sample carries 150,000 to 200,000 clones, about 79% recorded once. The source material was PBMCs. The receptor set was obtained from a woman between 45 and 60 years old in good health and CMV-seronegative. Each CDR3 is given with its conserved first and last residue. The D gene is left open where the match is weak. Some rows mark clone size as missing; the rest say once, few, many or name a class of expanded clone.

D,size,length,V,J,DNA,CDR3
.,.,21,TRBV12-2,TRBJ2-3,TGTGCAAGTCGCTCTATCGGGACAGGGGGCGCGTTCGTACCTCGCACAGATACGCAGTATTTT,CASRSIGTGGAFVPRTDTQYF
TRBD2,.,16,TRBV6-5,TRBJ2-1,TGTGCCAGCAGTTACACATCGAGCGGGAGGGCCCGTGAGCAGTTCTTC,CASSYTSSGRAREQFF
.,.,15,TRBV11-3,TRBJ1-3,TGTGCCAGCAGCATCGGAGGGAACTCTGGAAACACCATATATTTT,CASSIGGNSGNTIYF
.,once,13,TRBV6-6,TRBJ1-6,TGTGCCAGCAGTTACTTCGCGGATTCACCCCTCCACTTT,CASSYFADSPLHF
.,.,14,TRBV27,TRBJ1-4,TGTGCCAGCAGCTCAACCACAGGGAACCGAAAACTGTTTTTT,CASSSTTGNRKLFF
TRBD1,.,17,TRBV4-1,TRBJ1-3,TGCGCCAGCAGCCTGGATTCGGGGGGGACAGCTGGAAACACCATATATTTT,CASSLDSGGTAGNTIYF
.,.,15,TRBV7-9,TRBJ2-3,TGTGCCAGCAGCTTAGACGGGTACGGCACAGATACGCAGTATTTT,CASSLDGYGTDTQYF
TRBD2,few,16,TRBV6-1,TRBJ2-7,TGTGCCAGCAGTGCGTTCGGGGGGGCCCAAAGCTACGAGCAGTACTTC,CASSAFGGAQSYEQYF
.,once,15,TRBV5-4,TRBJ2-5,TGTGCCAGCAGCTTGGGCGGGGGCGCGGGGGAGACCCAGTACTTC,CASSLGGGAGETQYF
TRBD1,.,17,TRBV7-9,TRBJ2-7,TGTGCCAGCAGCTTACCCCGCCTGGGACAGGGGTTTTACGAGCAGTACTTC,CASSLPRLGQGFYEQYF
TRBD1,few,14,TRBV7-9,TRBJ1-5,TGTTCCAGCAGCCCCCAGGGGGCAGGGCAGCCCCAGCATTTT,CSSSPQGAGQPQHF
.,.,14,TRBV7-2,TRBJ1-4,TGTGCCAGCAGCTTATCCGAGAGGGGGGGCAAACTGTTTTTT,CASSLSERGGKLFF
TRBD2,once,16,TRBV19,TRBJ2-7,TGTGCCAGTAGTCTCTGGACTAGCGGGAGATCTAAGGAGCAGTACTTC,CASSLWTSGRSKEQYF
.,.,11,TRBV7-9,TRBJ2-7,TGTTCCAGCAGCCGAGGGAACGAGCAGTACTTC,CSSSRGNEQYF
TRBD1,once,14,TRBV18,TRBJ2-7,TGTGCCAGCTCAACGGACAGGGCTTCCTACGAGCAGTACTTC,CASSTDRASYEQYF
.,few,13,TRBV9,TRBJ1-6,TGTGCCAGCAGCGTAGAACAGAATTCACCCCTCCACTTT,CASSVEQNSPLHF
.,.,14,TRBV6-4,TRBJ2-2,TGTGCCAGCAGTGGGACAGCGGTCACCGGGGAGCTGTTTTTT,CASSGTAVTGELFF
TRBD2,once,17,TRBV9,TRBJ2-1,TGTGCCAGTCGTCCGGGACTAGCGGGAGGGCCGTCCAATGAGCAGTTCTTC,CASRPGLAGGPSNEQFF
.,once,14,TRBV28,TRBJ1-4,TGTGCCAGCAGTTTATCGGGAGTAGGAGAAAAACTGTTTTTT,CASSLSGVGEKLFF
TRBD1,.,15,TRBV28,TRBJ1-5,TGTGCCAGCAGCGGCGACAGGGCCCCCAATCAGCCCCAGCATTTT,CASSGDRAPNQPQHF
.,.,14,TRBV2,TRBJ2-5,TGTGCCAGCAGGGCGGGACAGTACCAAGAGACCCAGTACTTC,CASRAGQYQETQYF
TRBD1,few,15,TRBV5-5,TRBJ2-7,TGTGCCAGCAGCTTAACGACAGGGGGCTTTGGCGAGCAGTACTTC,CASSLTTGGFGEQYF
.,.,13,TRBV19,TRBJ2-7,TGTGCCAGTGAATCCACTGAGACCTACGAGCAGTACTTC,CASESTETYEQYF
.,.,16,TRBV5-6,TRBJ1-4,TGTGCCAGCAGCTTGGCTTGGGGGCGGATTAATGAAAAACTGTTTTTT,CASSLAWGRINEKLFF
.,once,17,TRBV5-1,TRBJ1-3,TGCGCCAGCAGCTTGGCGCCACCAACAGGTTCCGGAAACACCATATATTTT,CASSLAPPTGSGNTIYF
.,.,16,TRBV9,TRBJ2-1,TGTGCCAGCAGCGTAGGCGCGGGGAGCTCCTACAATGAGCAGTTCTTC,CASSVGAGSSYNEQFF
.,.,14,TRBV10-3,TRBJ2-7,TGTGCCATCAACCGGACACTCACCGCCTACGAGCAGTACTTC,CAINRTLTAYEQYF
TRBD1,.,14,TRBV7-9,TRBJ1-5,TGTGCCAGCAGCTCGGACAGGGAGATTCAGCCCCAGCATTTT,CASSSDREIQPQHF
TRBD1,once,15,TRBV27,TRBJ1-3,TGTGCCAGCAGTAAGGACAGGTCCCCTGGAAACACCATATATTTT,CASSKDRSPGNTIYF
.,.,14,TRBV5-1,TRBJ2-7,TGCGCCAGCAGCTTGGGGGGGGTTGCCGTCGAGCAGTACTTC,CASSLGGVAVEQYF
TRBD2,.,17,TRBV5-4,TRBJ2-5,TGTGCCAGCAGCCCCGGGAAGCGGGAGATGCTGCAAGAGACCCAGTACTTC,CASSPGKREMLQETQYF
TRBD1,.,14,TRBV6-5,TRBJ2-7,TGTGCCAGCACCGGGACAGTTCCCCCCTACGAGCAGTACTTC,CASTGTVPPYEQYF
.,.,14,TRBV6-5,TRBJ1-4,TGTGCCAGCAGTTACTCGAGACAGAATGAAAAACTGTTTTTT,CASSYSRQNEKLFF
.,many,14,TRBV7-9,TRBJ1-2,TGTGCCAGCTCAAAGGGGGGGACTTACTATGGCTACACCTTC,CASSKGGTYYGYTF
TRBD2,.,14,TRBV19,TRBJ2-5,TGTGCCAGTAGTATCCGGGGGGGCGCAGAGACCCAGTACTTC,CASSIRGGAETQYF
.,.,14,TRBV29-1,TRBJ2-7,TGCAGCGGGTATGGTAACCCTATCGCCTACGAGCAGTACTTC,CSGYGNPIAYEQYF
.,.,13,TRBV7-8,TRBJ1-2,TGTGCCAGCAGCCCTACAACAGGGTCGGGCTACACCTTC,CASSPTTGSGYTF
.,once,15,TRBV18,TRBJ1-1,TGTGCCAGCTCACCCCGTGAACAGCTGAACACTGAAGCTTTCTTT,CASSPREQLNTEAFF
TRBD1,once,14,TRBV7-9,TRBJ1-6,TGTGCCAGCAGCGGGGAGACAGGGAATTCACCCCTCCACTTT,CASSGETGNSPLHF
TRBD1,.,16,TRBV6-5,TRBJ2-3,TGTGCCAGCAGCTACTCCGGGACAGGGAAGACAGATACGCAGTATTTT,CASSYSGTGKTDTQYF
TRBD1,.,13,TRBV7-6,TRBJ2-1,TGTGCCAGCAGCGCGACAGGGGTGGGTGAGCAGTTCTTC,CASSATGVGEQFF
TRBD2,.,16,TRBV4-3,TRBJ2-1,TGCGCCAGCAGCCAACACGGGACTAGCGGGGGTGGGGAGCAGTTCTTC,CASSQHGTSGGGEQFF
.,.,15,TRBV10-3,TRBJ2-5,TGTGCCATCAGTGAGTCGGCGGGTACCAAAGAGACCCAGTACTTC,CAISESAGTKETQYF
.,.,15,TRBV6-1,TRBJ2-7,TGTGCCAGCAGGCCCACCCCGACAAGACCCTACGAGCAGTACTTC,CASRPTPTRPYEQYF
.,.,16,TRBV27,TRBJ2-7,TGTGCCAGCAGTTCACGAACAGGGTGGGACTCCTACGAGCAGTACTTC,CASSSRTGWDSYEQYF
TRBD1,.,17,TRBV5-8,TRBJ2-3,TGTGCCAGCAATGAGAAGGGTGGCGGGACAGGGACAGATACGCAGTATTTT,CASNEKGGGTGTDTQYF
.,.,13,TRBV7-9,TRBJ2-1,TGTTCCAGCAGCCCCTTTTCTTCGAATGAGCAGTTCTTC,CSSSPFSSNEQFF
TRBD1,once,13,TRBV5-8,TRBJ2-7,TGTGCCAGCAGCCGGGGACAGTTATACGAGCAGTACTTC,CASSRGQLYEQYF
.,.,16,TRBV6-6,TRBJ2-7,TGTGCCAGCACTCCCTCGACAAGGGCGGGGTCCTACGAGCAGTACTTC,CASTPSTRAGSYEQYF